This TCR beta chain stems from a study of post-analysis software for immune sequencing data. In the study overall: The cohort encompassed relapsing-remitting, secondary progressive and progressive-relapsing multiple sclerosis disease courses. Findings of the study overall: Compared with controls, patients showed significantly lower normalized Chao1 diversity. With F measure, samples from one preparation batch clustered together strongly. Among roughly 5 TRBV segments more frequent in patients than controls were TRBV5-6, TRBV5-1 and TRBV20-1.

With V trimmed by 2 bases and J by 0 bases, 9 bases remained unmatched. Germline V gene sequence: CDR1 LNHNV, CDR2 YYDKDF (reference sequence). The CDR3 totals 19 residues. This clonotype was counted only a few times. What it recognizes is unknown. Unique molecular identifiers were built into the TCR beta cDNA libraries. Roughly 470,000 cDNA molecules came from roughly 0.93 to 9.6 million T cells. One entry per CDR3 protein, called by TCRdb with MiXCR from the PCR reads. The sample holds approximately 360,000 distinct CDR3 sequences, less than 40% seen once. The sequenced material came from blood. This receptor was obtained from a girl aged 5-17 years with multiple sclerosis. This chain joins TRBV15 and TRBJ2-5; 13 bases align to TRBD2. The CDR3: CATSRRGLAGATNQETQYF. In nucleotides, the CDR3 is TGTGCCACCAGCAGACGAGGACTAGCGGGGGCCACTAACCAAGAGACCCAGTACTTC.